The next 22 T cell receptor beta chains were all read from a single sample in a study of spatial heterogeneity in lung cancer. Each CDR3 protein gets one entry after TCRdb re-called the 5' RACE reads with MiXCR. Counted here are more than 75,000 distinct CDR3 sequences, roughly an eighth occurring once; the ten biggest clones make up approximately 4.6%. This sample's time point: sample taken at primary tumor resection. Whole RNA, isolated from tumor, nontumor lung or frozen PBMC, was sequenced without prior sorting. Sequencing used PBMCs, obtained at surgery. The receptors shown here come from a male donor with early-stage non-small cell lung cancer.

This clonotype was recorded a few times. V usage is TRBV13 and J usage is TRBJ2-1, with 11 bases identical to TRBD2. Germline-derived CDR1 and CDR2 are PRHDT and FYEKMQ (reference sequence). This CDR3 comprises 16 residues. The junction had 1 base not matched to a gene; V was cut back by 1 base and J by 2 bases. In DNA, the CDR3 is TGTGCCAGCAGCTTAGCTAGCGGGAGGACCTACAATGAGCAGTTCTTC. Translating gives CASSLASGRTYNEQFF.

The CDR3 is CASSSRQGTDTQYF. In DNA form, the CDR3 reads TGCGCCAGCAGCTCGCGACAGGGCACAGATACGCAGTATTTT. J is TRBJ2-3 and V is TRBV5-1; weak D call: TRBD1 (6 bases). The germline V gene has CDR1 SGHRS and CDR2 YFSETQ. Trimming shortened V by 3 bases and J by 1 base, and 9 bases separated the two germline ends. The CDR3 length is 14 residues. The variable domain in full, completed from reference TRBV5-1 and TRBJ2-3, reads KAGVTQTPRYLIKTRGQQVTLSCSPISGHRSVSWYQQTPGQGLQFLFEYFSETQRNKGNFPGRFSGRQFSNSRSEMNVSTLELGDSALYLCASSSRQGTDTQYFGPGTRLTVL.

At least ten counts were recorded for this clonotype. The V call is TRBV2, the J call TRBJ2-7; the D call may be TRBD1 or TRBD2 (5 bases each). The CDR3 is 14 amino acids. Trimming removed 8 bases from V and 5 bases from J, with 19 bases in between. Germline lookup yields CDR1 SNHLY and CDR2 FYNNEI. The CDR3 sequence: CASGRDPGGNEQYF. DNA for the CDR3: TGTGCCAGCGGCCGGGACCCCGGAGGTAACGAGCAGTACTTC.

This clonotype came up a few times. CDR3 amino acids: CASSEARASYTF. The CDR3 region has the DNA TGTGCCAGCAGTGAAGCAAGGGCAAGCTACACCTTC. The J gene is TRBJ1-2, the V gene TRBV2; D gene unclear. Germline-derived CDR1 and CDR2 are SNHLY and FYNNEI. V was trimmed by 0 bases and J by 9 bases, leaving 8 bases between them. This CDR3 comprises 12 residues.

This clonotype was recorded many times. The chain joins TRBV20-1 to TRBJ1-1, with 7 bases aligning to TRBD1. The germline V gene encodes CDR1 DFQATT and CDR2 SNEGSKA (reference sequence). Unmatched junction bases numbered 9, after V lost 6 bases and J lost 5 bases. This CDR3 contains 13 residues. Written as DNA, the CDR3 is TGCAGTGCGCGGGACAGCGAGGGAACTGAAGCTTTCTTT. Translating it yields CSARDSEGTEAFF.

This clonotype was observed a handful of times. The chain couples TRBV7-9 to TRBJ2-7; TRBD1 matches 8 bases. The CDR3 is made up of 14 amino acids. From germline, CDR1 is SEHNR and CDR2 FQNEAQ (reference sequence). V shed 4 bases, J shed 1 base, and the junction held 3 bases outside the gene matches. The CDR3 DNA is TGTGCCAGCAGCTCCGGGACAGGATCCTACGAGCAGTACTTC. Its protein product is CASSSGTGSYEQYF.

This clonotype was found a few times. Its ends do not fully match the called genes, so a read error is possible. The chain uses TRBV29-1 and TRBJ1-1; D is undetermined. The CDR3 extends over 12 amino acids. The V gene's germline CDR1 is SQVTM and CDR2 ANQGSEA. The CDR3 reads CSFEAGFTEAFF. The CDR3 bases are TGCAGCTTTGAGGCGGGCTTCACTGAAGCTTTCTTT.

This clonotype was observed a handful of times. The chain has TRBV5-4 and TRBJ2-7; D is perhaps TRBD1 or TRBD2 (6 bases each). The ends were cut back, 6 bases at V and 2 bases at J, with 15 bases in the middle. The germline V gene encodes CDR1 SGHNT and CDR2 YYREEE (reference sequence). The CDR3 extends over 14 amino acids. In nucleotides, the CDR3 is TGTGCCAGCATGCCACAGGGAGGCACCTACGAGCAGTACTTC. Protein sequence: CASMPQGGTYEQYF.

This clonotype was seen a single time. The CDR3 ends on some other residue instead of the conserved phenylalanine or tryptophan, so this is likely a read error. Because the CDR3's place on the DNA is in doubt, the DNA is left out and the CDR3 is given as listed by TCRdb. CDR3 protein: CASSKEAGGTL. This sequence joins TRBV5-8 and TRBJ2-3; TRBD1 was called by the table and not checked on the DNA. The V gene's germline CDR1 is SGHTS and CDR2 YDEGEE. Inclusive of both ends, the CDR3 amounts to 11 amino acids.

This clonotype was found many times. The V and J genes are TRBV20-1 and TRBJ2-1; TRBD1 is a possible D gene (6 bases). Looked up from germline, CDR1 is DFQATT and CDR2 is SNEGSKA (reference sequence). This CDR3 is 14 amino acids long. Trimming took 2 bases from V and 7 from J, leaving 15 bases between them. DNA of the CDR3: TGCAGTGCTAGAACCCCAGGGGCGAGGAATGAGCAGTTCTTC. As protein: CSARTPGARNEQFF.

The gene calls are TRBV29-1 and TRBJ1-5; 9 nucleotides align to TRBD1. Germline V CDR1 and CDR2: SQVTM, ANQGSEA. V trimming: 6 bases; J trimming: 0 bases; junction bases outside the gene matches: 9. This CDR3 has 16 amino acids. The chain's CDR3 is CSVSGQGSFSNQPQHF. DNA for the CDR3: TGCAGCGTCTCGGGACAGGGAAGTTTTAGCAATCAGCCCCAGCATTTT.

This clonotype has more than one count but fewer than ten. This rearrangement joins TRBV28 to TRBJ2-1; 10 bases are shared with TRBD1. CDR3 length equals 16 residues. The junction had 9 bases not matched to a gene; V was cut back by 6 bases and J by 4 bases. The V gene's germline CDR1 is MDHEN and CDR2 SYDVKM. The CDR3 here is CASSSTGTGVYNEQFF. For the CDR3, the DNA is TGTGCCAGCAGCTCCACCGGGACAGGGGTTTACAATGAGCAGTTCTTC.

This clonotype was observed a few times. The rearrangement links TRBV29-1 to TRBJ2-7; possibly TRBD1 or TRBD2 for D (5 bases each). V lost 6 bases and J lost 1, with 16 bases in between. The CDR3 is 14 residues long. Germline CDR1 reads SQVTM; CDR2 reads ANQGSEA. In DNA, the CDR3 is TGCAGCGTCTTAACCGGGACGTCTTCCTACGAGCAGTACTTC. The encoded protein is CSVLTGTSSYEQYF.

The V gene is TRBV3-1, the J gene TRBJ2-3, with D possibly being TRBD2 (6 bases). The CDR3 consists of 18 residues. In germline, CDR1 is LGHDT, CDR2 YNNKEL (reference sequence). V was pared by 0 bases and J by 2 bases, with 18 bases between. Here the CDR3 DNA reads TGTGCCAGCAGCCAAGATATCGGGGGTGAGACACACACAGATACGCAGTATTTT. Its protein is CASSQDIGGETHTDTQYF.

This clonotype was seen repeatedly, ten times or more. The V gene is TRBV2, the J gene TRBJ1-5; 9 nucleotides agree with TRBD1. V shed 3 bases, J shed 6 bases, and the junction held 6 bases outside the gene matches. Germline V lookup: CDR1 SNHLY, CDR2 FYNNEI. The CDR3 is made up of 15 amino acids. CDR3 bases: TGTGCCAGCAGTGAGGGGGGGACAGGGCTTCAGCCCCAGCATTTT. Amino acid sequence: CASSEGGTGLQPQHF.

The gene calls are TRBV4-1 and TRBJ2-2, with 10 bases that match TRBD2. Germline lookup yields CDR1 MGHRA and CDR2 YSYEKL. The CDR3 extends over 16 amino acids. The trim removed 4 bases at V and 5 bases at J, leaving 7 bases unmatched. The CDR3 region is CASSPWGLAYTGELFF. The CDR3 DNA reads as TGCGCCAGCAGCCCCTGGGGACTAGCGTATACCGGGGAGCTGTTTTTT.

The CDR3 DNA sequence: TGCAGCGTGCGGACTAGAGCCAGGCGCAATGAGCAGTTCTTC. Translation: CSVRTRARRNEQFF. V and J are TRBV29-1 and TRBJ2-1; TRBD2 aligns across 7 bases. In germline, CDR1 is SQVTM, CDR2 ANQGSEA. Trimming removed 6 bases from V and 6 bases from J; junction bases left unmatched: 11. The CDR3 runs to 14 residues.

This clonotype was seen only a few times. The chain uses TRBV12-3 or TRBV12-4 and TRBJ1-3; D unclear. The CDR3 length is 16 residues. V gave up 4 bases and J gave up 0 bases, with 13 bases separating them. CDR3 sequence reads: CASSWPGRNSGNTIYF. CDR3 bases: TGTGCCAGCAGTTGGCCCGGACGCAACTCTGGAAACACCATATATTTT.

This clonotype has more than one count but fewer than ten. The chain links TRBV11-3 to TRBJ1-1, with D uncertain. Germline-derived CDR1 and CDR2 are SGHNT and YENEEA. V lost 0 bases and J lost 0, with 14 bases in between. The CDR3 sequence is 17 residues long. The CDR3 bases are TGTGCCAGCAGCTTAGACCCGCACAGATCCATGAACACTGAAGCTTTCTTT. It encodes CASSLDPHRSMNTEAFF. Using reference TRBV11-3 and TRBJ1-1 for the parts outside the CDR3, the full variable domain is EAGVVQSPRYKIIEKKQPVAFWCNPISGHNTLYWYLQNLGQGPELLIRYENEEAVDDSQLPKDRFSAERLKGVDSTLKIQPAELGDSAVYLCASSLDPHRSMNTEAFFGQGTRLTVV.

This clonotype has only a few counts. A much larger clone differs by one base, so this may be a read error. The chain is built from TRBV2 and TRBJ1-1; D is unresolved. V shed 7 bases and J shed 1 base, with 10 bases lying between them. There are 13 residues in the CDR3. The germline V gene encodes CDR1 SNHLY and CDR2 FYNNEI. CDR3 sequence reads: CASTERENTEAFF. The CDR3 DNA follows: TGTGCCAGCACCGAACGGGAGAACACTGAAGCTTTCTTT.

The chain carries TRBV5-1 and TRBJ2-2; D unresolved. The V gene's germline CDR1 is SGHRS and CDR2 YFSETQ. The CDR3 is 15 residues long. The V gene lost 0 bases and the J gene lost 5 bases, with 11 bases spanning the gap. This CDR3 is CASSLELVGTGELFF. The CDR3 DNA sequence: TGCGCCAGCAGCTTGGAGCTAGTGGGGACCGGGGAGCTGTTTTTT.

This clonotype showed up just a few times. V and J are TRBV20-1 and TRBJ2-2; perhaps TRBD1 as D (6 bases). The germline V gene has CDR1 DFQATT and CDR2 SNEGSKA (reference sequence). The CDR3 has 15 residues. CDR3 bases: TGCAGAGAGCGAAACCGGGACAAGAACACCGGGGAGCTGTTTTTT. It specifies CRERNRDKNTGELFF.